Listed below are T cell receptor beta chains from one sample, sequenced in a study of T-cell reconstitution after alpha-beta-depleted transplantation in children. TCRdb re-called the PCR reads with MiXCR, one entry per CDR3 protein. The data contain fewer than 95,000 distinct CDR3 sequences, over 9% of them seen just once; the ten biggest clones take up 11% to 15%. The sample here was PBMCs from the stem cell graft donor, taken from the stem cell graft. The receptors here all came from a human donor who donated a stem cell graft to a child with inherited bone marrow failure. CDR3s include the opening cysteine and the closing phenylalanine or tryptophan. D genes are given only for firm matches. A clone size is listed for some rows: how often the clone was seen (once, few, many), or a class if it is expanded.

cdr3_aa: CSARLVNEQFF
cdr3_nt: TGCAGTGCCCGACTAGTCAATGAGCAGTTCTTC
clone_size: many
d_call: .
v_call: TRBV20-1
j_call: TRBJ2-1

cdr3_aa: CSVHPGTAGPIEGDTQYF
cdr3_nt: TGCAGCGTTCATCCCGGGACTGCGGGACCCATCGAGGGGGATACGCAGTATTTT
clone_size: many
d_call: .
v_call: TRBV29-1
j_call: TRBJ2-3

cdr3_aa: CASRRTGEYYEQYF
cdr3_nt: TGTGCCAGCAGGCGGACAGGGGAATACTACGAGCAGTACTTC
clone_size: many
d_call: TRBD1
v_call: TRBV6-2/TRBV6-3
j_call: TRBJ2-7

cdr3_aa: CASSVAYGTSPYEQYF
cdr3_nt: TGTGCCAGCAGTGTCGCCTACGGGACTAGCCCCTACGAGCAGTACTTC
clone_size: many
d_call: TRBD2
v_call: TRBV6-1
j_call: TRBJ2-7

cdr3_aa: CSVEGKRSSYNEQFF
cdr3_nt: TGCAGCGTTGAAGGGAAGAGGAGCTCCTACAATGAGCAGTTCTTC
clone_size: .
d_call: .
v_call: TRBV29-1
j_call: TRBJ2-1

cdr3_aa: CSVVTSGGADTQYF
cdr3_nt: TGCAGCGTGGTGACTAGCGGGGGGGCAGATACGCAGTATTTT
clone_size: many
d_call: TRBD2
v_call: TRBV29-1
j_call: TRBJ2-3

cdr3_aa: CASSLGAGGEQETQYF
cdr3_nt: TGTGCCAGCAGCTTGGGGGCAGGGGGGGAGCAAGAGACCCAGTACTTC
clone_size: .
d_call: .
v_call: TRBV5-5
j_call: TRBJ2-5

cdr3_aa: CASSLARRSEAFF
cdr3_nt: TGTGCCAGCAGCTTAGCGCGCCGGTCTGAAGCTTTCTTT
clone_size: many
d_call: .
v_call: TRBV7-8
j_call: TRBJ1-1

cdr3_aa: CAWSPWDRTETQYF
cdr3_nt: TGTGCCTGGAGTCCATGGGACAGGACAGAGACCCAGTACTTC
clone_size: few
d_call: TRBD1
v_call: TRBV30
j_call: TRBJ2-5

cdr3_aa: CASSQDHRVSYNSPLHF
cdr3_nt: TGCGCCAGCAGCCAAGACCACAGGGTATCCTATAATTCACCCCTCCACTTT
clone_size: few
d_call: .
v_call: TRBV4-3
j_call: TRBJ1-6

cdr3_aa: CATSRRREGIEQYF
cdr3_nt: TGTGCCACCAGCAGACGCAGGGAGGGTATCGAGCAGTACTTC
clone_size: many
d_call: TRBD2
v_call: TRBV15
j_call: TRBJ2-7

cdr3_aa: CASSPLQGFYGYTF
cdr3_nt: TGTGCCAGCAGCCCACTACAGGGATTCTATGGCTACACCTTC
clone_size: many
d_call: .
v_call: TRBV5-5
j_call: TRBJ1-2

cdr3_aa: CASSFQIYEQYF
cdr3_nt: TGTGCCAGCAGCTTCCAGATCTACGAGCAGTACTTC
clone_size: many
d_call: .
v_call: TRBV5-6
j_call: TRBJ2-7

cdr3_aa: CASSDLRGGGTYEQYF
cdr3_nt: TGCGCCAGCAGTGATCTTAGGGGCGGGGGAACCTACGAGCAGTACTTC
clone_size: many
d_call: TRBD2
v_call: TRBV10-2
j_call: TRBJ2-7

cdr3_aa: CASSVRPTGNTIYF
cdr3_nt: TGTGCCAGTAGTGTCCGGCCAACCGGAAACACCATATATTTT
clone_size: .
d_call: .
v_call: TRBV19
j_call: TRBJ1-3

cdr3_aa: CASSYQDIPYEQYF
cdr3_nt: TGTGCCAGCAGTTACCAGGACATCCCCTACGAGCAGTACTTC
clone_size: many
d_call: .
v_call: TRBV6-2/TRBV6-3
j_call: TRBJ2-7

cdr3_aa: CSARRGGDTGELFF
cdr3_nt: TGCAGTGCTAGAAGGGGCGGGGACACCGGGGAGCTGTTTTTT
clone_size: many
d_call: .
v_call: TRBV20-1
j_call: TRBJ2-2

cdr3_aa: CASQERGTATEAFF
cdr3_nt: TGTGCCAGCCAAGAGAGGGGGACGGCCACTGAAGCTTTCTTT
clone_size: .
d_call: .
v_call: TRBV2
j_call: TRBJ1-1

cdr3_aa: CAWSVGLGGYGYTF
cdr3_nt: TGTGCCTGGAGTGTTGGGCTTGGGGGCTATGGCTACACCTTC
clone_size: few
d_call: .
v_call: TRBV30
j_call: TRBJ1-2

cdr3_aa: CASSWDRMNTEAFF
cdr3_nt: TGCGCCAGCAGCTGGGACAGGATGAACACTGAAGCTTTCTTT
clone_size: many
d_call: TRBD1
v_call: TRBV5-1
j_call: TRBJ1-1

cdr3_aa: CSSSQGLREPQHF
cdr3_nt: TGCTCCAGCAGCCAAGGGCTCCGGGAGCCCCAGCATTTT
clone_size: many
d_call: .
v_call: TRBV4-3
j_call: TRBJ1-5

cdr3_aa: CASSRTGDNEQFF
cdr3_nt: TGCGCCAGCAGCCGGACAGGGGACAATGAGCAGTTCTTC
clone_size: many
d_call: TRBD1
v_call: TRBV5-1
j_call: TRBJ2-1

cdr3_aa: CASGGNSGNTIYF
cdr3_nt: TGTGCCAGCGGAGGGAACTCTGGAAACACCATATATTTT
clone_size: many
d_call: .
v_call: TRBV7-2
j_call: TRBJ1-3

cdr3_aa: CASSQGTQGNTEAFF
cdr3_nt: TGCGCCAGCAGCCAAGGCACACAGGGGAACACTGAAGCTTTCTTT
clone_size: many
d_call: .
v_call: TRBV4-3
j_call: TRBJ1-1

cdr3_aa: CASSATSGSYEQYF
cdr3_nt: TGTGCCAGCTCGGCGACTAGCGGATCCTACGAGCAGTACTTC
clone_size: many
d_call: TRBD2
v_call: TRBV27
j_call: TRBJ2-7

cdr3_aa: CASRPTGPAMNTEAFF
cdr3_nt: TGTGCAAGTCGCCCAACGGGACCGGCTATGAACACTGAAGCTTTCTTT
clone_size: .
d_call: .
v_call: TRBV12-2
j_call: TRBJ1-1

cdr3_aa: CASSLTRGYQETQYF
cdr3_nt: TGTGCCAGCAGCTTAACGAGAGGTTACCAAGAGACCCAGTACTTC
clone_size: many
d_call: .
v_call: TRBV7-2
j_call: TRBJ2-5

cdr3_aa: CAISEMGTSGGSYYEQFF
cdr3_nt: TGTGCCATCAGTGAGATGGGGACTAGCGGGGGTTCCTACTATGAGCAGTTCTTC
clone_size: many
d_call: TRBD2
v_call: TRBV10-3
j_call: TRBJ2-1

cdr3_aa: CSARNLAGHANTGELFF
cdr3_nt: TGCAGTGCTAGAAATTTAGCGGGTCATGCGAACACCGGGGAGCTGTTTTTT
clone_size: many
d_call: TRBD2
v_call: TRBV20-1
j_call: TRBJ2-2

cdr3_aa: CAISPGLRSYTF
cdr3_nt: TGTGCCATCAGCCCTGGACTCCGAAGCTACACCTTC
clone_size: .
d_call: .
v_call: TRBV10-3
j_call: TRBJ1-2

cdr3_aa: CASSGRQGWTGELFF
cdr3_nt: TGTGCCAGCAGTGGCCGACAGGGATGGACCGGGGAGCTGTTTTTT
clone_size: .
d_call: TRBD1
v_call: TRBV25-1
j_call: TRBJ2-2

cdr3_aa: CASSPPIGPYEQYF
cdr3_nt: TGTGCCAGCAGTCCCCCCATTGGCCCCTACGAGCAGTACTTC
clone_size: many
d_call: .
v_call: TRBV12-3/TRBV12-4
j_call: TRBJ2-7

cdr3_aa: CASSFRTENQPQHF
cdr3_nt: TGTGCCAGCAGTTTCCGGACCGAGAATCAGCCCCAGCATTTT
clone_size: many
d_call: .
v_call: TRBV12-3/TRBV12-4
j_call: TRBJ1-5

cdr3_aa: CASSLQTSGRPELFF
cdr3_nt: TGTGCCAGCAGCCTACAGACTAGCGGGAGACCGGAGCTGTTTTTT
clone_size: many
d_call: TRBD2
v_call: TRBV4-2
j_call: TRBJ2-2

cdr3_aa: CASIWDGTKSYGYTF
cdr3_nt: TGTGCCAGCATTTGGGACGGGACCAAGAGCTATGGCTACACCTTC
clone_size: many
d_call: .
v_call: TRBV6-5
j_call: TRBJ1-2

cdr3_aa: CASSQKDTGGNTGELFF
cdr3_nt: TGCGCCAGCAGCCAAAAGGACACAGGGGGTAACACCGGGGAGCTGTTTTTT
clone_size: many
d_call: TRBD1
v_call: TRBV5-1
j_call: TRBJ2-2

cdr3_aa: CSANGRWGQPQHF
cdr3_nt: TGCAGTGCCAACGGGCGATGGGGACAGCCCCAGCATTTT
clone_size: many
d_call: .
v_call: TRBV20-1
j_call: TRBJ1-5

cdr3_aa: CASSQEDRDTEAFF
cdr3_nt: TGCGCCAGCAGCCAAGAGGACAGGGACACTGAAGCTTTCTTT
clone_size: many
d_call: TRBD1
v_call: TRBV4-1
j_call: TRBJ1-1

cdr3_aa: CSATGHIQYF
cdr3_nt: TGCAGTGCTACGGGGCACATTCAGTACTTC
clone_size: many
d_call: .
v_call: TRBV20-1
j_call: TRBJ2-4

cdr3_aa: CASSGTGIGQFF
cdr3_nt: TGTGCCAGCAGTGGAACAGGGATCGGGCAGTTCTTC
clone_size: many
d_call: .
v_call: TRBV27
j_call: TRBJ2-1